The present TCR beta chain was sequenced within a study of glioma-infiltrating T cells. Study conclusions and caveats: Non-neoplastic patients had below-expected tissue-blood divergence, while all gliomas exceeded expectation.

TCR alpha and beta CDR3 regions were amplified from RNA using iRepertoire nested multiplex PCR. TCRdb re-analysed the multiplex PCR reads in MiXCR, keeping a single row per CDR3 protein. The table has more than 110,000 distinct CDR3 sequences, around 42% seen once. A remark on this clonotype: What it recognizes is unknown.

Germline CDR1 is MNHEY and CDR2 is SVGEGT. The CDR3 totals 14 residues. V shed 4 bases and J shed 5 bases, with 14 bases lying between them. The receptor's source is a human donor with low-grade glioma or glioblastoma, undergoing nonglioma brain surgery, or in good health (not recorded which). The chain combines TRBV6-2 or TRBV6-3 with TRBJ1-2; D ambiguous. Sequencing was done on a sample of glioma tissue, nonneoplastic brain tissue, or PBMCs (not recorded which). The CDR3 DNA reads TGTGCCAGCAGTTTGAGGACGACTGGGTATGGCTACACCTTC. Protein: CASSLRTTGYGYTF.